This T cell receptor beta chain comes out of a study of blood T cell repertoires in COVID-19. Turning to the study itself: PBMCs, B-cell-depleted T cells, or T cells provided the cDNA or gDNA that made up the material.

Cohort assignment relied on participant-reported clinical history. Methods used by the authors: From reference gene primer amplification, estimates of nucleated cell counts were derived. The repertoire was sequenced with immunoSEQ multiplex PCR; TCRdb's copy has only in-frame clones and lacks some. The DNA was the basis for D and trimming; V, J and clone size are from that table. Among 180,000 or so clones listed, about 90% were seen once. This TCR derives from a human donor with acute COVID-19. The donor label of this sample is uncertain. The sample was PBMCs or T cells enriched from blood (not recorded which).

The CDR3 is CASSFLTGQGIKLFF. For the CDR3, the DNA is TGTGCCAGCAGCTTCCTCACCGGACAGGGAATAAAACTGTTTTTT. The V gene is TRBV11-2, the J gene TRBJ1-4; 8 bases are a match to TRBD1. The CDR3 has 15 amino acids. J was trimmed by 10 bases and V by 3 bases; bases with no gene match: 10. Germline loops: CDR1 SGHAT, CDR2 FQNNGV.